This T cell receptor (beta chain) was recovered during a study of cytomegalovirus exposure and HLA in healthy donors. Points from the study as a whole: It has been reported that TCR beta sequences accurately predicted the HLA-A and HLA-B alleles of most subjects. Researchers catalogued some 160 TCR beta chains as cytomegalovirus-associated. Earlier results showed most TCR beta V segments being productive about 90% or about 30% of the time. In presence/absence analyses, roughly uniform sequencing depth across donors was assumed.

For this clone: Its cognate antigen is unknown. A read error may account for a junction end that differs from germline.

Germline V gene sequence: CDR1 LNHNV, CDR2 YYDKDF (reference sequence). There are 16 residues in the CDR3. The PCR made use of 60 Vbeta and 13 Jbeta primers. Method: immunoSEQ multiplex PCR; TCRdb's copy keeps in-frame clones and lacks some. This sample has about 170,000 clones; over 60% occur once, and the top ten carry 0.65% to 0.95%. This clonotype was sampled from a female donor in good health and CMV-seronegative. V and J are TRBV15 and TRBJ1-3; 7 nucleotides match TRBD1. Material for sequencing was PBMCs. The CDR3 bases are TGTGCCACCAGCAGTGGACAGGAGTTCTCTGGAGACACCATATATTTT. Protein product: CATSSGQEFSGDTIYF.